Described below is a single TCR beta chain sequence and its context. The antigen is undetermined. The protocol was immunoSEQ multiplex PCR, while the TCRdb copy is restricted to in-frame clones and leaves out a portion. The sample yields 70,000 or so clones, over 55% seen once. The sample belongs to a study of PD-1 blockade in classical Hodgkin lymphoma. Study-level background: Administration of nivolumab to patients was at 3 mg/kg intravenously every 2 weeks. Findings of the study overall: At baseline, newly diagnosed patients reportedly showed less TCR diversity than healthy donors. Complete responders' baseline diversity resembled that of newly diagnosed patients. By cycle point C4D1, TCR diversity had risen significantly in CD4+ cells (but not CD8+ cells).

Germline V gene data show CDR1 as GTSNPN and CDR2 as SVGIG (reference sequence). V trimming: 2 bases; J trimming: 4 bases; junction bases outside the gene matches: 10. This CDR3 has 15 residues. Every patient experienced relapse after autologous stem cell transplantation, and brentuximab vedotin exposure varied. The receptor was derived from a human donor with classical Hodgkin lymphoma. The material sequenced was peripheral blood mononuclear cells (PBMCs), taken before the second cycle of nivolumab. This rearrangement joins TRBV30 to TRBJ1-1, with 7 bases identical to TRBD1. CDR3 sequence (DNA): TGTGCCTGGAGTTTCGCTCCTACAGGGGTCACTGAAGCTTTCTTT. It translates to CAWSFAPTGVTEAFF.